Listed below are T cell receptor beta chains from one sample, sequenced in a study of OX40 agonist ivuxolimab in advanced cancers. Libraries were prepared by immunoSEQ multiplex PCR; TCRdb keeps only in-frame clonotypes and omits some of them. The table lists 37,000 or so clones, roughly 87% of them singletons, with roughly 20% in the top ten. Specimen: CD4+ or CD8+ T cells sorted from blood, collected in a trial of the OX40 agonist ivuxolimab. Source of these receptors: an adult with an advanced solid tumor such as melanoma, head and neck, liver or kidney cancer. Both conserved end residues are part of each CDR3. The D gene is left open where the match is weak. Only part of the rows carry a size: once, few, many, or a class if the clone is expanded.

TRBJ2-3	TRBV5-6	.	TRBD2	TGTGCCAGCAGCTTGTGGGGGACTAGCGGGGCTTTGACAGATACGCAGTATTTT	CASSLWGTSGALTDTQYF
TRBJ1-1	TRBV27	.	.	TGTGCCAGCAGCCCCAACCCTCGGGGATCGGGCACTGAAGCTTTCTTT	CASSPNPRGSGTEAFF
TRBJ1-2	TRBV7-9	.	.	TGTGCCAGCAGCGATGCGCTGAACTATGGCTACACCTTC	CASSDALNYGYTF
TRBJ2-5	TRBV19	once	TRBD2	TGTGCCAGTAGTTCATCGACTAGCGGGTTGGGGACCCAGTACTTC	CASSSSTSGLGTQYF
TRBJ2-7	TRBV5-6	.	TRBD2	TGTGCCAGCAGCTTGGCGCTAGCGGGGTCCTACGAGCAGTACTTC	CASSLALAGSYEQYF
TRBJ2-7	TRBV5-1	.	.	TGCGCCAGCAGCTTGCGTCAGAGGCCCTACGAGCAGTACTTC	CASSLRQRPYEQYF
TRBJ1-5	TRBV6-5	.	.	TGTGCCAGCAGGTCAGGGGTACGTCAGCCCCAGCATTTT	CASRSGVRQPQHF
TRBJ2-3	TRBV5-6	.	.	TGTGCCAGCAGCTTGGCCGGGAACACAGATACGCAGTATTTT	CASSLAGNTDTQYF
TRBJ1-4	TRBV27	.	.	TGTGCCAGCAGTTTTGTATCAGATAATGAAAAACTGTTTTTT	CASSFVSDNEKLFF
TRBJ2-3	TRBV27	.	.	TGTGCCATCCCCCCGGAGCGCACAGATACGCAGTATTTT	CAIPPERTDTQYF
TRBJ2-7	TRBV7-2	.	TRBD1	TGTGCCAGCAGCTACGGACAGGCCTACGAGCAGTACTTC	CASSYGQAYEQYF
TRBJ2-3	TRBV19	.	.	TGTGCCAGTAGTACCTCTTACGCGCAGTATTTT	CASSTSYAQYF
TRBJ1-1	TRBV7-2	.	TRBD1	TGTGCCAGCAGCTTCAGGGGGCTTGGTGATGAAGCTTTCTTT	CASSFRGLGDEAFF
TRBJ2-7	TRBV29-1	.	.	TGCAGCGTCCTTTCGAGTAGGGCTCTCTCCTACGAGCAGTACTTC	CSVLSSRALSYEQYF
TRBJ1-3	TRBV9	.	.	TGTGCCAGCAGCGTAGTTGCAGGGCCAGGAAACACCATATATTTT	CASSVVAGPGNTIYF
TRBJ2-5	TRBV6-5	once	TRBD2	TGTGCCAGCAGTTATACTAGCGGAAGTCAAGAGACCCAGTACTTC	CASSYTSGSQETQYF
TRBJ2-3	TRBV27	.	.	TGTGCCAGCAGTCCCTCGGCAGGGGATCTGTCAGATACGCAGTATTTT	CASSPSAGDLSDTQYF
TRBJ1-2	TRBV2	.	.	TGTGCCAGCAGTGAAGGTCCGGGACCTTATGGCTACACCTTC	CASSEGPGPYGYTF
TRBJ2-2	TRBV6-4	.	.	TGTGCCAGCAGTGACTCGGAAAAAGTCTCCGGGGAGCTGTTTTTT	CASSDSEKVSGELFF
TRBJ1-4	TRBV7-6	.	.	TGTGCCAGCAGCCCCGGGCCCAACTCTAATGAAAAACTGTTTTTT	CASSPGPNSNEKLFF
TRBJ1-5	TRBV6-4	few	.	TGTGCCAGCAGTGTGGGGAGCAATCAGCCCCAGCATTTT	CASSVGSNQPQHF
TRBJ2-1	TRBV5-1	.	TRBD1	TGCGCCAGCAGCTTATTAGGGGGCCCTGAGCAGTTCTTC	CASSLLGGPEQFF
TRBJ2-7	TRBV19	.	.	TGTGCCAGTAGCTCCGACGTCTCCTACGAGCAGTACTTC	CASSSDVSYEQYF
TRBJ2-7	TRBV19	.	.	TGTGCCAGTAGTGGGGGAAAAGAATTCCCTTACGAGCAGTACTTC	CASSGGKEFPYEQYF
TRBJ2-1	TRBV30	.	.	TGTGCCTGGAGTGTCTCAGGGTACAATGAGCAGTTCTTC	CAWSVSGYNEQFF